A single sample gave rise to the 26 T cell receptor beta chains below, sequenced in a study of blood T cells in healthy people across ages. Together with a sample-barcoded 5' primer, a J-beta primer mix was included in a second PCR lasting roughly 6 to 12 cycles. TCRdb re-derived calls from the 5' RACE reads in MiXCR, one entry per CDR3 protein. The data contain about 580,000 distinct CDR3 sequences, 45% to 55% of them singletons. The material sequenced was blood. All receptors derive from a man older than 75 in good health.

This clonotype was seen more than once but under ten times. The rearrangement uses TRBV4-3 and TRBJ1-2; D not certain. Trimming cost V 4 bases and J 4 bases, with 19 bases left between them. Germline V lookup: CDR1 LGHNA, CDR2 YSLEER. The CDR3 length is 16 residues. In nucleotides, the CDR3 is TGCGCCAGCAGCCCGATTACAGTCCCCCGAGGCTATGGCTACACCTTC. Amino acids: CASSPITVPRGYGYTF.

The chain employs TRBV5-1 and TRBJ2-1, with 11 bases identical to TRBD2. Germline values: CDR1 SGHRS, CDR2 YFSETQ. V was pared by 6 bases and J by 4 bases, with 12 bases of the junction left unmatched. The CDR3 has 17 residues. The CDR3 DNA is TGCGCCAGCAACGGTAGACTAGCGGGACCGGGGTACAATGAGCAGTTCTTC. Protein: CASNGRLAGPGYNEQFF.

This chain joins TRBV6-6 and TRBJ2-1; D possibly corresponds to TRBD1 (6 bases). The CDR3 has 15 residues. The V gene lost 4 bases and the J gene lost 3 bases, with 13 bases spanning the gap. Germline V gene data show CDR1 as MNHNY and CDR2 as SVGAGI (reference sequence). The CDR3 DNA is TGTGCCAGCAGTTGGGGGACACGAAACTACAATGAGCAGTTCTTC. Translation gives CASSWGTRNYNEQFF.

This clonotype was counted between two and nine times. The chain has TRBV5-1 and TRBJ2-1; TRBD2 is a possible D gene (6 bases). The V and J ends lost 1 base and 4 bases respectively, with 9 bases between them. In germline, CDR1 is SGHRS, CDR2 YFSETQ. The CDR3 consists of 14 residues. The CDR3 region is CASSLRLGYNEQFF. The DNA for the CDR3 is TGCGCCAGCAGCTTGCGACTAGGTTACAATGAGCAGTTCTTC.

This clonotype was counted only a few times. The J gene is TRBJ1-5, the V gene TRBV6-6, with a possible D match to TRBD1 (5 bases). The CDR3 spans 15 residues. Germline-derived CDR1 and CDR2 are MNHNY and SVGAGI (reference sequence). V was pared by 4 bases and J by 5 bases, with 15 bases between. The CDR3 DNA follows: TGTGCCAGCAGTTTCCGAGGACGGGGGGATCAGCCCCAGCATTTT. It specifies CASSFRGRGDQPQHF.

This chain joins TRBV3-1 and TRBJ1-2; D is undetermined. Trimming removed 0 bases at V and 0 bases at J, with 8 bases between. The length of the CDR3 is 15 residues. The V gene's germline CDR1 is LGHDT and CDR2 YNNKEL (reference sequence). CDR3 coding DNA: TGTGCCAGCAGCCAAGAGATACTAGCTAACTATGGCTACACCTTC. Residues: CASSQEILANYGYTF.

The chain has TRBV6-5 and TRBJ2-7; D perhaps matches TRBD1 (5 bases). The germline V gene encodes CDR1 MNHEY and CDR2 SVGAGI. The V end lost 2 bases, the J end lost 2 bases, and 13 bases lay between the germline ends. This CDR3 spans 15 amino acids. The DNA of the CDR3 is TGTGCCAGCAGTTACACCCAGGACATCGCCTACGAGCAGTACTTC. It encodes CASSYTQDIAYEQYF.

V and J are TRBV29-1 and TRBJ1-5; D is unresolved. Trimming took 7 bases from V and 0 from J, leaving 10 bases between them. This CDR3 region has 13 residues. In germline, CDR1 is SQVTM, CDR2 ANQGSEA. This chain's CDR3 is CSAAENSNQPQHF. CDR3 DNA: TGCAGCGCAGCGGAGAATAGCAATCAGCCCCAGCATTTT.

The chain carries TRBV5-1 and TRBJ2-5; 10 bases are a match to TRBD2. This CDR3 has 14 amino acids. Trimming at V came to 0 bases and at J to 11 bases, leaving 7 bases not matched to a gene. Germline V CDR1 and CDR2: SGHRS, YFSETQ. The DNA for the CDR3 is TGCGCCAGCAGCTTGGTTCCTAGCGGGGGCGGGCAGTACTTC. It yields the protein CASSLVPSGGGQYF.

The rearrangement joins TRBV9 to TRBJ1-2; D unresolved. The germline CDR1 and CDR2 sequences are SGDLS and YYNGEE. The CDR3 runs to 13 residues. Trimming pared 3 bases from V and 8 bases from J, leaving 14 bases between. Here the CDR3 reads CASSAVNSGGYTF. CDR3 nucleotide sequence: TGTGCCAGCAGCGCCGTGAATTCGGGAGGCTACACCTTC. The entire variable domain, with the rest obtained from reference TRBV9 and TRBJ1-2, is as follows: DSGVTQTPKHLITATGQRVTLRCSPRSGDLSVYWYQQSLDQGLQFLIQYYNGEERAKGNILERFSAQQFPDLHSELNLSSLELGDSALYFCASSAVNSGGYTFGSGTRLTVV.

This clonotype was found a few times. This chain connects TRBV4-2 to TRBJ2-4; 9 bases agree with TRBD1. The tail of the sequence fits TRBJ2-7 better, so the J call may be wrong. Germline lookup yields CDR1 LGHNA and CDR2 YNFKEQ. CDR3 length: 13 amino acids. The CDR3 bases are TGTGCCAGCAGCCAACTGACAGGGGGCGAGCAGTACTTC. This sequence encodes CASSQLTGGEQYF.

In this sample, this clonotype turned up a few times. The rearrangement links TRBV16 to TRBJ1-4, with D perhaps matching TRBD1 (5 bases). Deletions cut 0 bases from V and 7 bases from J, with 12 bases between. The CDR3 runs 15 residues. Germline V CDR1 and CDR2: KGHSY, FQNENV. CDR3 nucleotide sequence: TGTGCCAGCAGCCAATCGGCAGGGTCCGGTGAAAAACTGTTTTTT. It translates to CASSQSAGSGEKLFF.

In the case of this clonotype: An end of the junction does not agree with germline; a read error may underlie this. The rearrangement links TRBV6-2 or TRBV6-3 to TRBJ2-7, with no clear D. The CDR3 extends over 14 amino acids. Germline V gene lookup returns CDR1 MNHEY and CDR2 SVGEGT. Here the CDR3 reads CASSYRGTAYEQYF. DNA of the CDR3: TGTGCCAGTAGTTATCGCGGTACCGCCTACGAGCAGTACTTC.

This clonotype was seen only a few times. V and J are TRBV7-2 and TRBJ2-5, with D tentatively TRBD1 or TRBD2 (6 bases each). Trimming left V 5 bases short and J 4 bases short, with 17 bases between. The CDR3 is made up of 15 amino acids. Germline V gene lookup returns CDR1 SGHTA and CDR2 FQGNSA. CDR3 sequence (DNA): TGTGCCAGCAGCACGAGAGGAGGGGGGCGAGAGACCCAGTACTTC. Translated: CASSTRGGGRETQYF.

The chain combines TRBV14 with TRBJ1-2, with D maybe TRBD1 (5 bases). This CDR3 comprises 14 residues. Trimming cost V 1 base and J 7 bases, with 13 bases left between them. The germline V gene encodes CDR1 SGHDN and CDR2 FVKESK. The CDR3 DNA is TGTGCCAGCAGCCAAGTGGGGGTCTTTGGTGGCTACACCTTC. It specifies CASSQVGVFGGYTF.

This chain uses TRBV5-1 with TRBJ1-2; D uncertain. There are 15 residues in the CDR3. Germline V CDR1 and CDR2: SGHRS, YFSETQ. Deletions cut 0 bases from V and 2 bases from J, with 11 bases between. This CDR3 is CASSLGAVANYGYTF. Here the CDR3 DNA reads TGCGCCAGCAGCTTGGGTGCAGTAGCGAACTATGGCTACACCTTC.

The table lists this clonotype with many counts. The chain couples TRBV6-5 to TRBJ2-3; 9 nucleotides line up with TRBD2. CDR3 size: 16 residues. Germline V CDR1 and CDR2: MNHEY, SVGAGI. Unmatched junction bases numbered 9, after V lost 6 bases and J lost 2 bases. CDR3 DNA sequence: TGTGCCAGCAGACCCTTAGCGGGAGCTCCCACAGATACGCAGTATTTT. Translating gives CASRPLAGAPTDTQYF.

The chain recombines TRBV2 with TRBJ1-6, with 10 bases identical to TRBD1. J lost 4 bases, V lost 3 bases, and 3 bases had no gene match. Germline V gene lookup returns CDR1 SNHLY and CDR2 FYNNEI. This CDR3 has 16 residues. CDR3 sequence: CASSDWTGGYNSPLHF. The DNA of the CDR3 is TGTGCCAGCAGTGACTGGACAGGGGGGTATAATTCACCCCTCCACTTT. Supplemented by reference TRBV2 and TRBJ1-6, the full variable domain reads EPEVTQTPSHQVTQMGQEVILRCVPISNHLYFYWYRQILGQKVEFLVSFYNNEISEKSEIFDDQFSVERPDGSNFTLKIRSTKLEDSAMYFCASSDWTGGYNSPLHFGNGTRLTVT.

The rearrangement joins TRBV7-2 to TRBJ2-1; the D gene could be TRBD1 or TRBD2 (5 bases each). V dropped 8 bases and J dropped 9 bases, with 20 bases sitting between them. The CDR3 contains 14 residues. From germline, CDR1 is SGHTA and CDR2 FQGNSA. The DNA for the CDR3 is TGTGCCAGCGGCCCTCTCCGGGGCAGAGTTGAGCAGTTCTTC. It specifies CASGPLRGRVEQFF.

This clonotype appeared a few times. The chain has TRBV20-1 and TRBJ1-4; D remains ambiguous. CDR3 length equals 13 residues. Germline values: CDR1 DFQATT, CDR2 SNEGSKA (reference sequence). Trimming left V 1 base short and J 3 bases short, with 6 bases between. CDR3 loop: CSARGLANEKLFF. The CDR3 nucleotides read TGCAGTGCTAGAGGCCTAGCTAATGAAAAACTGTTTTTT.

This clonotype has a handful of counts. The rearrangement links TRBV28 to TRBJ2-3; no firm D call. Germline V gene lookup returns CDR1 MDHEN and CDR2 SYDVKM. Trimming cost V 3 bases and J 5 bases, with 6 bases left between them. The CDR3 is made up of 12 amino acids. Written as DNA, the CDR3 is TGTGCCAGCAGTTTTTCAGAAGATACGCAGTATTTT. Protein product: CASSFSEDTQYF.

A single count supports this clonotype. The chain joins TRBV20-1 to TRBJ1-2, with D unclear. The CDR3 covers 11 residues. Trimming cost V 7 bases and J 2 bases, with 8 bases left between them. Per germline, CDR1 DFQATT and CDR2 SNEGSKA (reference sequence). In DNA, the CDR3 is TGCAGTGGTGCCGACAACTATGGCTACACCTTC. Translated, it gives CSGADNYGYTF.

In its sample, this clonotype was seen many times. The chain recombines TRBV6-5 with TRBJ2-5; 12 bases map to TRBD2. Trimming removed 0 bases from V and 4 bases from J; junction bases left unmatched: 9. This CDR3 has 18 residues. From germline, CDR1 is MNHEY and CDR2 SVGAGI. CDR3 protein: CASSYSKALAGGSETQYF. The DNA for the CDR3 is TGTGCCAGCAGTTACTCGAAGGCACTAGCGGGAGGATCAGAGACCCAGTACTTC.

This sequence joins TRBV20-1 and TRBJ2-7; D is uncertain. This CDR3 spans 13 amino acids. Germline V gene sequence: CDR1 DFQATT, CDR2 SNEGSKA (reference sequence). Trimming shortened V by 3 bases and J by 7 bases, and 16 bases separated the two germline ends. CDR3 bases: TGCAGTGCTAGTTGGGTCCTAGACAATGAGCAGTACTTC. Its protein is CSASWVLDNEQYF.

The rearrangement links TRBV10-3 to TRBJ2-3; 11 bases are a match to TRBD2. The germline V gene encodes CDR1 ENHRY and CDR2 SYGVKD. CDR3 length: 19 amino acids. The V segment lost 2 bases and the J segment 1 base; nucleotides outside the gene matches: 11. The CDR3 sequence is CAISEGLAGGHPGTDTQYF. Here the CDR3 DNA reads TGTGCCATCAGTGAGGGGCTAGCGGGGGGCCACCCCGGCACAGATACGCAGTATTTT.

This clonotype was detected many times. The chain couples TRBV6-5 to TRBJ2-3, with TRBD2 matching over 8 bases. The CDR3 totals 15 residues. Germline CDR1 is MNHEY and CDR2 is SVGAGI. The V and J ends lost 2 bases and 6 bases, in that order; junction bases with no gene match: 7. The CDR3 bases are TGTGCCAGCAGTTACACGGCGGGGGGAGTGGATACGCAGTATTTT. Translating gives CASSYTAGGVDTQYF.